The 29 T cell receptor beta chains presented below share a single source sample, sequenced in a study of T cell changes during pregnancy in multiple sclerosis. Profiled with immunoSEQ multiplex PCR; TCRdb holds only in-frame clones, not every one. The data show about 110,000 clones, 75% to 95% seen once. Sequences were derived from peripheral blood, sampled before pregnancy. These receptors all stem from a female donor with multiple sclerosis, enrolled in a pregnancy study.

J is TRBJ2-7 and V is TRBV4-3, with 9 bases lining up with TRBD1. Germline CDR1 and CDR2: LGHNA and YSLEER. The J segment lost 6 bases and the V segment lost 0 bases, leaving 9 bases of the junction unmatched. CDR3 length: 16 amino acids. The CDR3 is CASSQDRYGTGLEQYF. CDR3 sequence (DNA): TGCGCCAGCAGCCAAGATCGATACGGGACAGGGCTCGAGCAGTACTTC.

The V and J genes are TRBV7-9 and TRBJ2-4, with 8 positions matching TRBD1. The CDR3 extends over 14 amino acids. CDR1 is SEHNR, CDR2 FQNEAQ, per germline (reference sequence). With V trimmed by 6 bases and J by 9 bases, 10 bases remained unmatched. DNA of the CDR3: TGTGCCAGCAGACCGCCGACAGGGGAGGCCATTCAGTACTTC. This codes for CASRPPTGEAIQYF.

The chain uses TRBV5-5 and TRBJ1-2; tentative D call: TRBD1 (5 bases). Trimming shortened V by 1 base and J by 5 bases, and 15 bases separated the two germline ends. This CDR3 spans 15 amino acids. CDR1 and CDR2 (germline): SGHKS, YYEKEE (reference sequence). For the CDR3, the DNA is TGTGCCAGCAGCTTGAATGAGGCGACAGCATATGGCTACACCTTC. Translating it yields CASSLNEATAYGYTF.

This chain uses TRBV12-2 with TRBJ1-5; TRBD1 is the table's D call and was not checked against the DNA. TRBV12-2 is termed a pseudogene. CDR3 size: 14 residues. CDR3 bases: TGTGCAAGTCGCCCCGGGACAGGGAGTCAGCCCCAGCATTTT. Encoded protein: CASRPGTGSQPQHF.

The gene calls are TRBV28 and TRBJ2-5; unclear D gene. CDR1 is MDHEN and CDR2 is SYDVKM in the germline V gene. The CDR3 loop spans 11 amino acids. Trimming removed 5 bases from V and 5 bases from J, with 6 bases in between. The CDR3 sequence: CASSPRETQYF. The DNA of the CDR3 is TGTGCCAGCAGTCCGAGGGAGACCCAGTACTTC. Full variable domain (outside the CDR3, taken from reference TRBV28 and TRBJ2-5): DVKVTQSSRYLVKRTGEKVFLECVQDMDHENMFWYRQDPGLGLRLIYFSYDVKMKEKGDIPEGYSVSREKKERFSLILESASTNQTSMYLCASSPRETQYFGPGTRLLVL.

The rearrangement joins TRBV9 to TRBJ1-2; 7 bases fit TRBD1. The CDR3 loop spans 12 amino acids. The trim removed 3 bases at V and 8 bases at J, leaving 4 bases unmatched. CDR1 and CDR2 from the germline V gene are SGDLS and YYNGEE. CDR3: CASSATGVGYTF. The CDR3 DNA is TGTGCCAGCAGCGCAACAGGGGTCGGCTACACCTTC.

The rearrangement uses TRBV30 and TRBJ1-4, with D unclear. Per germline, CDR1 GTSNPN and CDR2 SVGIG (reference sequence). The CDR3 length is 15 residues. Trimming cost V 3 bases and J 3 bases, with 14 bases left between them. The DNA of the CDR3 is TGTGCCTGGAGAGGCCCGGGGAGCGCTAATGAAAAACTGTTTTTT. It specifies CAWRGPGSANEKLFF. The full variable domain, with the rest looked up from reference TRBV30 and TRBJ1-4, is SQTIHQWPATLVQPVGSPLSLECTVEGTSNPNLYWYRQAAGRGLQLLFYSVGIGQISSEVPQNLSASRPQDRQFILSSKKLLLSDSGFYLCAWRGPGSANEKLFFGSGTQLSVL.

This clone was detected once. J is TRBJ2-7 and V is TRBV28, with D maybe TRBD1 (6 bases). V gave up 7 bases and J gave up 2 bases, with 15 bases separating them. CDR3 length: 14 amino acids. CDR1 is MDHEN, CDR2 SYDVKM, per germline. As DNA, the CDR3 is TGTGCCAGCAAAGACAGGAAGGGAGCCTACGAGCAGTACTTC. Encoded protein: CASKDRKGAYEQYF.

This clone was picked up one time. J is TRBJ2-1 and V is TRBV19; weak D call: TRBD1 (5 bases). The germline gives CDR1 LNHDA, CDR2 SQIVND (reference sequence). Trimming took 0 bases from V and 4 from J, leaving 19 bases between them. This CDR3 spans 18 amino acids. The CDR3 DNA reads TGTGCCAGTAGTATAGATCGGGCGTGGCAGGGAAGATACAATGAGCAGTTCTTC. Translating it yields CASSIDRAWQGRYNEQFF.

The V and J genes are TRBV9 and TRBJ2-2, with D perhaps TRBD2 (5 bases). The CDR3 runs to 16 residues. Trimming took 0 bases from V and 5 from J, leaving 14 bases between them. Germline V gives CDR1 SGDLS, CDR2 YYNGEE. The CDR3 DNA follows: TGTGCCAGCAGCGTAGGTAGCGAGGGCCGAACCGGGGAGCTGTTTTTT. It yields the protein CASSVGSEGRTGELFF. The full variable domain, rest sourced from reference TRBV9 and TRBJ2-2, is DSGVTQTPKHLITATGQRVTLRCSPRSGDLSVYWYQQSLDQGLQFLIQYYNGEERAKGNILERFSAQQFPDLHSELNLSSLELGDSALYFCASSVGSEGRTGELFFGEGSRLTVL.

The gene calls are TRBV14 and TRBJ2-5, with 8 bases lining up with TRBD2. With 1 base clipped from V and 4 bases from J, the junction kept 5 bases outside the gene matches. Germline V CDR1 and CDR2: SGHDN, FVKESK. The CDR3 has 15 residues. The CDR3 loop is CASSQAGRGSETQYF. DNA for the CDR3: TGTGCCAGCAGCCAAGCCGGGAGGGGGTCAGAGACCCAGTACTTC.

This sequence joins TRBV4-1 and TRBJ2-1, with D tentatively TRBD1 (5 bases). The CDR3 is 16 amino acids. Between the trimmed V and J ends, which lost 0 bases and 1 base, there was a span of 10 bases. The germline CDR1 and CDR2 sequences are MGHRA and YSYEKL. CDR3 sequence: CASSQEGGASYNEQFF. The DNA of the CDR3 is TGCGCCAGCAGCCAAGAGGGTGGGGCTTCCTACAATGAGCAGTTCTTC.

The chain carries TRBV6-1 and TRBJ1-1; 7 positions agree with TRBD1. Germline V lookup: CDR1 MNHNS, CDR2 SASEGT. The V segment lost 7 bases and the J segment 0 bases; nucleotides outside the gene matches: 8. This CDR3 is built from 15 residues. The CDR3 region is CASTQGTVMNTEAFF. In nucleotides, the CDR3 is TGTGCCAGCACCCAAGGGACAGTCATGAACACTGAAGCTTTCTTT.

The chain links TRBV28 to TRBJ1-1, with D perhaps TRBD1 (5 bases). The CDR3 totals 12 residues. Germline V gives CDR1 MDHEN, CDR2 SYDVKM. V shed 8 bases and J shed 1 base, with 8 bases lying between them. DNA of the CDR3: TGTGCCAGCTGGGGCGGGAACACTGAAGCTTTCTTT. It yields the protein CASWGGNTEAFF.

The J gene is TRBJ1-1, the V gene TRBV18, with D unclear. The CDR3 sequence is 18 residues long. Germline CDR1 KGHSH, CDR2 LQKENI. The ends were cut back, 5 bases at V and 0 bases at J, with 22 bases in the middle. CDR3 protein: CASSSGPRMGTVNTEAFF. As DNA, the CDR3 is TGTGCCAGCTCATCTGGTCCCAGGATGGGCACAGTGAACACTGAAGCTTTCTTT.

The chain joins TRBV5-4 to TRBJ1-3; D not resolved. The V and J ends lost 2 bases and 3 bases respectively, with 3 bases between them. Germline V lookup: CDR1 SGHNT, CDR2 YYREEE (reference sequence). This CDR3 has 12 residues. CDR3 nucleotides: TGTGCCAGCAGCTTCCGTGGAAACACCATATATTTT. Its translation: CASSFRGNTIYF.

The CDR3 is CATKGTWAYEQYF. The CDR3 bases are TGTGCCACTAAGGGGACTTGGGCCTACGAGCAGTACTTC. The chain carries TRBV27 and TRBJ2-7, with D possibly TRBD2 on 6 matching bases. CDR1 is MNHEY and CDR2 is SMNVEV in the germline V gene (reference sequence). V was clipped by 10 bases and J by 2 bases, with 15 bases between them. The CDR3 totals 13 residues.

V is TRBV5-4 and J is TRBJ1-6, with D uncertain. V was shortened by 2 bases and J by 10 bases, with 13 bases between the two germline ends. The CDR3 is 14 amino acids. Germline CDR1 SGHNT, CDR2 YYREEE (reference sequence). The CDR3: CASSFDRERSPLHF. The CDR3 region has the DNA TGTGCCAGCAGCTTCGACCGGGAACGATCACCCCTCCACTTT.

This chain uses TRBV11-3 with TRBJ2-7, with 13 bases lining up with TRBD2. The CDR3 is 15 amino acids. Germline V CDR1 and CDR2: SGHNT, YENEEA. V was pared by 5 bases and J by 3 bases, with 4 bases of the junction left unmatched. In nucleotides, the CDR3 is TGTGCCAGCAGCCCGGGACTAGCGGGGTACTACGAGCAGTACTTC. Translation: CASSPGLAGYYEQYF.

The CDR3 nucleotides read TGTGCCAGCAGCTTAGTGGGGGGGGTTAGTGGCTACACCTTC. Encoded protein: CASSLVGGVSGYTF. The chain carries TRBV7-2 and TRBJ1-2; possible D gene TRBD1, 5 bases. This CDR3 spans 14 amino acids. V was trimmed by 1 base and J by 7 bases, leaving 13 bases between them. The germline gives CDR1 SGHTA, CDR2 FQGNSA.

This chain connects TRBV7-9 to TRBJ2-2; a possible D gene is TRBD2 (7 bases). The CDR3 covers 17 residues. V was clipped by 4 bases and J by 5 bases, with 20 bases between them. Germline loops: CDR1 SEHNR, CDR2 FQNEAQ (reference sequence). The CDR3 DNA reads TGTGCCAGCAGCTCCCCAAAAGGGGGGGTGAGGACCGGGGAGCTGTTTTTT. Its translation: CASSSPKGGVRTGELFF.

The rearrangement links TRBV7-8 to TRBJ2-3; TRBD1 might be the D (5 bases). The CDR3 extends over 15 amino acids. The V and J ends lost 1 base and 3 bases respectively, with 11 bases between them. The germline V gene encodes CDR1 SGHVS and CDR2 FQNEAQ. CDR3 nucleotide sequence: TGTGCCAGCAGCTTAGAATTAAGGACAACAGATACGCAGTATTTT. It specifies CASSLELRTTDTQYF.

The CDR3 DNA reads as TGCGCCAGCAGCCAAGTTGGGGGGTTTAACTATGGCTACACCTTC. Translation gives CASSQVGGFNYGYTF. The J gene is TRBJ1-2, the V gene TRBV4-1; D may be TRBD1 (5 bases). Trimming took 1 base from V and 1 from J, leaving 10 bases between them. CDR3 size: 15 residues. Germline values: CDR1 MGHRA, CDR2 YSYEKL.

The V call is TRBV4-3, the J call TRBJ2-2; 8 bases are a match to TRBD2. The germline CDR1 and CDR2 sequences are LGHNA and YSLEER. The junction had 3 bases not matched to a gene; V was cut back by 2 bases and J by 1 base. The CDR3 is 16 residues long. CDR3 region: CASSQRGGWNTGELFF. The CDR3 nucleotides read TGCGCCAGCAGCCAACGGGGGGGATGGAACACCGGGGAGCTGTTTTTT.

The CDR3 DNA is TGTGCCAGCAGCTTAGACAGGGGGCTGGATGAGCAGTTCTTC. It translates to CASSLDRGLDEQFF. The V gene is TRBV7-9, the J gene TRBJ2-1, with 9 bases aligning to TRBD1. This CDR3 has 14 amino acids. From germline, CDR1 is SEHNR and CDR2 FQNEAQ (reference sequence). J lost 8 bases, V lost 1 base, and 3 bases had no gene match.

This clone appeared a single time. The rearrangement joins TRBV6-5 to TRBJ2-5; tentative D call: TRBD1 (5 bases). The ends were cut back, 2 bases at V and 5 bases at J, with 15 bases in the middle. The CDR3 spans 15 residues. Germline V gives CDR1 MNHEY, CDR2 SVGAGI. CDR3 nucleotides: TGTGCCAGCAGTTACATTGGGGCCGAACGGGAGACCCAGTACTTC. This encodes CASSYIGAERETQYF.

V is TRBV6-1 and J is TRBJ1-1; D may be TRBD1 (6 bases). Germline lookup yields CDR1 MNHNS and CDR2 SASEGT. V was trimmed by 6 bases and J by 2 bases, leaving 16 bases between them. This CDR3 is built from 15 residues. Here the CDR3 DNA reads TGTGCCAGCAGGGTTTTACAGGGTCGAAACACTGAAGCTTTCTTT. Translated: CASRVLQGRNTEAFF.

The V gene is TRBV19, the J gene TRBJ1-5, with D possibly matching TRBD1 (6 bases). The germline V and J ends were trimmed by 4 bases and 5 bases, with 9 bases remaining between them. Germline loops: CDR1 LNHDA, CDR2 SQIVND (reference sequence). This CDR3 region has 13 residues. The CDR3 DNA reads TGTGCCAGTAGTACTAACAGGGATCAGCCCCAGCATTTT. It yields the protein CASSTNRDQPQHF. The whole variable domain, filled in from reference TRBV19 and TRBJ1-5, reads DGGITQSPKYLFRKEGQNVTLSCEQNLNHDAMYWYRQDPGQGLRLIYYSQIVNDFQKGDIAEGYSVSREKKESFPLTVTSAQKNPTAFYLCASSTNRDQPQHFGDGTRLSIL.

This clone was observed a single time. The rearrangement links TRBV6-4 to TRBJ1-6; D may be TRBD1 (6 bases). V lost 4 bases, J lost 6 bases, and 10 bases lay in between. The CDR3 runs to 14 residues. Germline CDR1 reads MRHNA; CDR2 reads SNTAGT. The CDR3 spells CASSGTDPNSPLHF. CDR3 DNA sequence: TGTGCCAGCAGTGGGACAGACCCTAATTCACCCCTCCACTTT.